This entry features one TCR beta chain sequence. Trimming cost V 4 bases and J 2 bases, with 16 bases left between them. The CDR3 has 15 residues. The germline gives CDR1 SGDLS, CDR2 YYNGEE. This table comes from immunoSEQ multiplex PCR, and its TCRdb copy is limited to in-frame clones, with some not included. The table shows 85,000 to 95,000 clones, with around nine tenths occurring only once. This sample was taken from a study of blood T cell repertoires in COVID-19. Whole-study context: There were acute and convalescent COVID-19 samples, and they came from the United States, Italy and Spain.

The chain carries TRBV9 and TRBJ2-7; a possible D gene is TRBD1 (5 bases). The sequenced material came from peripheral blood. The TCR was taken from a woman older than 75 with acute or convalescent COVID-19. For the CDR3, the DNA is TGTGCCAGCAGCCCGAAACCAGGGCCAACCTACGAGCAGTACTTC. Residues: CASSPKPGPTYEQYF.